The T cell receptor beta chain under discussion was sequenced for a study of cytomegalovirus exposure and HLA in healthy donors. About the research overall: The study's early data release held roughly 90 million unique TCRs from HLA-typed donors.

The V segment lost 5 bases and the J segment 1 base; nucleotides outside the gene matches: 4. Germline V lookup: CDR1 MNHEY, CDR2 SVGAGI. The CDR3 sequence is 15 residues long. In the case of this clone: What it binds is not known.

Vbeta (60) and Jbeta (13) primers were used in the PCR. Sequencing used immunoSEQ multiplex PCR; TCRdb keeps in-frame clones, though not all of them. The table lists 50,000 or so clones. General study findings and limits: Associated with cytomegalovirus, according to the listing, were around 160 TCR beta chains.

The chain links TRBV6-5 to TRBJ2-3, with 9 nucleotides matching TRBD1. Sequencing used PBMCs. This receptor was obtained from a man aged 50 or older in good health and CMV-seropositive. DNA for the CDR3: TGTGCCAGCAGTACGGACAGGGGACGCACAGATACGCAGTATTTT. As protein: CASSTDRGRTDTQYF.